This record concerns one T cell receptor beta chain sequence. What it binds is not known. This specimen comes from a study of cytomegalovirus exposure and HLA in healthy donors. Study-wide background: Per a later analysis, the roughly 680 first-cohort and over 90 validation repertoires shared one platform. Findings and limits, study-wide: Per published reports, the classifier diagnosed cytomegalovirus status with high specificity and sensitivity. Among TCR beta chains, those listed as cytomegalovirus-associated numbered over 150.

The CDR3 sequence is 15 residues long. With V trimmed by 7 bases and J by 8 bases, 14 bases remained unmatched. CDR1 SGHTA and CDR2 FQGNSA come from the germline V gene. Some clones are missing from TCRdb's copy, which holds only in-frame ones; the method was immunoSEQ multiplex PCR. This sample has around 300,000 clones, with approximately 87% found just once. Sequencing used PBMCs. J is TRBJ2-3 and V is TRBV7-2, with 8 bases identical to TRBD2. This TCR was recovered from a young woman in good health and CMV-seronegative. The CDR3 bases are TGTGCCAGCACGGAAGGACTAGCCCCCGGGGGTACGCAGTATTTT. It codes for CASTEGLAPGGTQYF. The variable domain in full, completed from reference TRBV7-2 and TRBJ2-3, reads GAGVSQSPSNKVTEKGKDVELRCDPISGHTALYWYRQSLGQGLEFLIYFQGNSAPDKSGLPSDRFSAERTGGSVSTLTIQRTQQEDSAVYLCASTEGLAPGGTQYFGPGTRLTVL.